These T cell receptor beta chains were read from a single sample in a study of CD8+ T cells in alopecia areata. Assay used: immunoSEQ multiplex PCR; TCRdb lists only in-frame clones, some missing. This table holds roughly 130,000 clones, around 50% found once. Here the sequenced sample was CD4+ T cells sorted from blood, taken at week 0. The receptor source for this set is a human donor with alopecia areata. CDR3s include the opening cysteine and the closing phenylalanine or tryptophan. Fields, in order: CDR3 protein, CDR3 DNA, J gene, D gene, clone size, V gene. The D gene is left open where the match is weak. Part of the rows lack a size; the others show once, few, many or a class for expanded clones.

CDR3aa: CASSLQPGETQYF; CDR3nt: TGTGCCAGCTCACTACAGCCAGGGGAGACCCAGTACTTC; j_gene: TRBJ2-5; d_gene: NA; abundance: few; v_gene: TRBV18
CDR3aa: CARQTERSSYNEQFF; CDR3nt: TGTGCCAGACAGACTGAGAGAAGCTCCTACAATGAGCAGTTCTTC; j_gene: TRBJ2-1; d_gene: NA; abundance: NA; v_gene: TRBV2
CDR3aa: CASSYVGHLGNTIYF; CDR3nt: TGTGCCAGCAGTTACGTAGGACACCTTGGAAACACCATATATTTT; j_gene: TRBJ1-3; d_gene: NA; abundance: NA; v_gene: TRBV6-5
CDR3aa: CASSPGGTKETQYF; CDR3nt: TGCGCCAGCAGCCCGGGAGGGACTAAAGAGACCCAGTACTTC; j_gene: TRBJ2-5; d_gene: TRBD2; abundance: NA; v_gene: TRBV5-1
CDR3aa: CASAGASAQYF; CDR3nt: TGTGCCAGCGCGGGGGCAAGCGCCCAGTACTTC; j_gene: TRBJ2-5; d_gene: NA; abundance: NA; v_gene: TRBV11-2
CDR3aa: CASSLATSSNEQFF; CDR3nt: TGTGCCAGCAGCTTAGCAACTAGCTCCAATGAGCAGTTCTTC; j_gene: TRBJ2-1; d_gene: NA; abundance: once; v_gene: TRBV7-9
CDR3aa: CASSLKGRSNQPQHF; CDR3nt: TGTGCCAGCAGCTTGAAGGGGCGTAGCAATCAGCCCCAGCATTTT; j_gene: TRBJ1-5; d_gene: NA; abundance: NA; v_gene: TRBV5-6
CDR3aa: CASSKGQGARFEQFF; CDR3nt: TGTGCCAGTAGTAAGGGACAGGGGGCGCGATTTGAGCAGTTCTTC; j_gene: TRBJ2-1; d_gene: TRBD1; abundance: NA; v_gene: TRBV19
CDR3aa: CASSLGAGSPDTQYF; CDR3nt: TGTGCCAGCAGCTTGGGGGCCGGGAGTCCAGATACGCAGTATTTT; j_gene: TRBJ2-3; d_gene: NA; abundance: once; v_gene: TRBV5-4
CDR3aa: CASSPLSGAGGNRDF; CDR3nt: TGTGCCAGCAGCCCCCTGTCTGGCGCAGGGGGGAATCGGGACTTC; j_gene: TRBJ2-5; d_gene: NA; abundance: NA; v_gene: TRBV7-8
CDR3aa: CSVATSGEGETQYF; CDR3nt: TGCAGCGTTGCGACTAGCGGGGAGGGGGAGACCCAGTACTTC; j_gene: TRBJ2-5; d_gene: TRBD2; abundance: few; v_gene: TRBV29-1
CDR3aa: CASSYSRQGYTGELFF; CDR3nt: TGTGCCAGCAGTTACTCGAGACAGGGGTACACCGGGGAGCTGTTTTTT; j_gene: TRBJ2-2; d_gene: TRBD1; abundance: NA; v_gene: TRBV6-5
CDR3aa: CASSLGRETQYF; CDR3nt: TGCGCCAGCAGCTTGGGCCGGGAGACCCAGTACTTC; j_gene: TRBJ2-5; d_gene: NA; abundance: few; v_gene: TRBV5-1
CDR3aa: CASSRGGLVLAGNIQYF; CDR3nt: TGCGCCAGCAGCCGGGGGGGGCTAGTGCTAGCGGGAAACATTCAGTACTTC; j_gene: TRBJ2-4; d_gene: TRBD2; abundance: few; v_gene: TRBV4-1